This T cell receptor (beta chain) was sequenced in a study of PD-L1 blockade in urothelial cancer (dated by TCRdb to about 2017). Study-level background: Every patient began therapy at some point between 2013 and 2015 and was given atezolizumab 1,200 mg intravenously every 3 weeks. Durable clinical benefit meant progression-free survival longer than 6 months, and TCR features were also tested against progression-free and overall survival. Pretreatment blood TCR-seq was available for fewer than 30 patients, at least one posttreatment blood collection was obtained for around 25 patients, and tumor TCR-seq was available for around 25 patients. Blood samples were analyzed 3 weeks after the start of treatment (second dose) and 6 weeks after the start of treatment. Durable clinical benefit was achieved by nine patients and was not achieved by 20 patients. Somatic, immune and clinical correlates of response to PD-L1 blockade with atezolizumab in urothelial cancer were the focus of an exploratory multi-omic analysis. In the same patients who had TCR sequencing, pretreatment tumors also underwent whole exome sequencing and RNA sequencing. A median of roughly 140,000 T cells and 80,000 to 100,000 unique TCRs was obtained from blood samples, and a median clonality of about 0.08 was observed. Pretreatment tumor samples, along with matched peripheral blood serially collected before and after atezolizumab treatment, were subjected to TCR sequencing. Patients had an ECOG performance status of 0 or 1 and had received between 0 and 3 prior chemotherapy regimens. About 90% of the roughly 29 patients were identified as males with urothelial cancer of bladder origin, and a prior smoking history was reported by 18 of 29 patients. General findings and caveats noted by the study authors: Because of the small sample size (n ≈ 29) and the many exploratory analyses performed, the results are intended to be regarded as hypothesis-generating. Among patients with durable benefit, tumor-associated TCR clones showed greater expansion in peripheral blood 3 weeks after treatment started (n = 22, p = 0.022). A pretreatment peripheral blood TCR clonality below the median was linked to improved progression-free and overall survival.

Taken from cysteine to phenylalanine, the CDR3 has 18 residues. The DNA shown is the 54-base CDR3, in frame from base 1. CDR1 SEHNR and CDR2 FQNEAQ are derived from the germline V gene (reference sequence). Germline trimming: 4 bases from V, 4 bases from J; junction bases outside gene matches: 14. On this clone: Its target antigen remains unknown. No much larger clone exists at a distance of one base, and base qualities are not known.

Synthetic TCR analog templates were spiked into each PCR to estimate absolute template abundance from read counts. The immunoSEQ assay was used to amplify TCRbeta CDR3 regions from genomic DNA with bias-controlled V and J gene primers. Rearranged TCRbeta segments were sequenced at approximately 20X coverage. For the original study's pipeline: Clustering was used to correct sequencing errors, and CDR3s were annotated against IMGT to assign V, D and J genes. Only productive TCRbeta rearrangements were used in downstream analyses, excluding out-of-frame or stop-codon sequences. Clonality was calculated as one minus the Shannon entropy normalized by the log of the number of unique productive sequences. Fisher's exact test with Benjamini-Hochberg correction, using a cutoff of adjusted p below 0.01, was how clones that differed between time points or between blood and tumor were identified. TCRdb limited this immuneACCESS table to in-frame rearrangements with V and J called. A share of clones is missing; checked studies link under half to unresolved V genes, and the rest is unexplained. The DNA gave D and trimming, while V, J and clone size come from that table. The sample table records tens of thousands of clones; 65% to 85% of these occur just once. 2% to 2.5% of the sample is taken by the ten largest.

The time point label for this specimen denotes: pretreatment peripheral blood. A cohort of around 29 patients with locally advanced or metastatic urothelial carcinoma, treated at Memorial Sloan Kettering on a trial protocol, was included. Peripheral blood mononuclear cells were collected from each patient pretreatment and during treatment, giving between 1 and 8 total time points per patient. The Qiagen DNeasy Blood extraction kit was used to purify genomic DNA from total PBMCs and from tumor samples. PBMCs were collected pretreatment and during treatment, and were isolated and stored as previously described.

Here the chain combines TRBV7-9 and TRBJ1-2, and TRBD1 aligns with 11 junction nucleotides. The specimen comprised PBMCs, sampled around atezolizumab (anti-PD-L1) treatment. The clonotype comes from a man aged 60 to 75 with urothelial cancer. The CDR3 protein: CASSSRDRGSSRGYGYTF. The nucleotides are TGTGCCAGCAGCTCCCGGGACAGGGGGTCGTCAAGGGGCTATGGCTACACCTTC.